Each of the 22 T cell receptor beta chains below was sequenced from the same sample in a study of cytomegalovirus exposure and HLA in healthy donors. The PCR was carried out with 60 Vbeta primers and 13 Jbeta primers. The table came from immunoSEQ multiplex PCR; TCRdb's copy has only in-frame clones and leaves some out. The sample carries about 190,000 clones, around 86% recorded once. The sequenced sample consisted of PBMCs. The receptors were gathered from a young man in good health and CMV-seronegative.

CDR3 in DNA: TGTGCCAGCAGTCCTCAACACGCGGCCTACGAGCAGTACTTC. This gives the protein CASSPQHAAYEQYF. The chain recombines TRBV6-5 with TRBJ2-7, with unresolved D. The CDR3 length is 14 residues. V lost 5 bases and J 2 bases, leaving 13 bases between the germline ends. The germline CDR1 and CDR2 sequences are MNHEY and SVGAGI.

The genes are TRBV9 and TRBJ2-1; 8 positions match TRBD2. Germline CDR1 is SGDLS and CDR2 is YYNGEE. Trimming removed 1 base from V and 6 bases from J; junction bases left unmatched: 3. The CDR3 consists of 14 residues. The CDR3 DNA reads TGTGCCAGCAGCGTAAGCGGGGGACCCAATGAGCAGTTCTTC. It encodes CASSVSGGPNEQFF.

The chain links TRBV5-4 to TRBJ2-3, with a possible D match to TRBD1 (6 bases). Trimming left V 5 bases short and J 6 bases short, with 16 bases between. Per germline, CDR1 SGHNT and CDR2 YYREEE (reference sequence). The CDR3 extends over 14 amino acids. CDR3 residues: CASRSPEGEDTQYF. CDR3 in DNA: TGTGCCAGCAGGTCCCCTGAGGGGGAGGATACGCAGTATTTT.

Comment on this clone: The same CDR3 also results from other DNA sequences found in this sample. The gene calls are TRBV2 and TRBJ2-1, with a weak D call TRBD2 (6 bases). V shed 6 bases and J shed 4 bases, with 7 bases lying between them. Germline values: CDR1 SNHLY, CDR2 FYNNEI. This CDR3 is 12 amino acids long. CDR3 protein: CASRAGYNEQFF. In DNA form, the CDR3 reads TGTGCCAGCAGAGCGGGTTACAATGAGCAGTTCTTC.

This rearrangement joins TRBV7-2 to TRBJ1-2; D perhaps matches TRBD1 (6 bases). CDR3 length: 15 residues. V was pared by 1 base and J by 8 bases, with 17 bases between. CDR1 SGHTA and CDR2 FQGNSA come from the germline V gene. CDR3 region: CASSLEGVAGVGYTF. In DNA form, the CDR3 reads TGTGCCAGCAGCTTAGAAGGCGTGGCAGGGGTCGGCTACACCTTC.

The chain combines TRBV27 with TRBJ1-6; 7 nucleotides line up with TRBD1. CDR1 and CDR2 from the germline V gene are MNHEY and SMNVEV (reference sequence). The CDR3 spans 19 residues. The V gene end was trimmed by 8 bases and the J gene end by 0 bases; junction bases not matched to a gene: 16. The CDR3 loop reads CASSVVTGWGSSYNSPLHF. The CDR3 bases are TGTGCCAGCTCCGTCGTGACAGGGTGGGGAAGCTCCTATAATTCACCCCTCCACTTT.

Here the CDR3 DNA reads TGTGCCAGCTCACCACCGTGGACAGGGGGCGTTAGCACCGGGGAGCTGTTTTTT. Translating gives CASSPPWTGGVSTGELFF. The chain joins TRBV18 to TRBJ2-2; 11 bases match TRBD1. Losses at the gene ends were 0 bases for V and 4 bases for J; bases not matched to a gene: 7. The V gene's germline CDR1 is KGHSH and CDR2 LQKENI. This CDR3 comprises 18 residues.

The V gene is TRBV28, the J gene TRBJ2-5, with D uncertain. This CDR3 contains 14 residues. V lost 4 bases and J lost 2, with 11 bases in between. From germline, CDR1 is MDHEN and CDR2 SYDVKM. The CDR3 reads CASSSQPRQETQYF. CDR3 sequence (DNA): TGTGCCAGCAGTTCCCAGCCGCGGCAAGAGACCCAGTACTTC.

The chain employs TRBV7-9 and TRBJ1-1; D may be TRBD1 (5 bases). This CDR3 has 18 amino acids. V dropped 1 base and J dropped 3 bases, with 21 bases sitting between them. Germline V gene lookup returns CDR1 SEHNR and CDR2 FQNEAQ (reference sequence). The CDR3 sequence is CASSLGGRGKHEDTEAFF. DNA of the CDR3: TGTGCCAGCAGCTTAGGGGGACGGGGGAAACATGAGGACACTGAAGCTTTCTTT.

This clone came up once. The J gene is TRBJ2-5, the V gene TRBV7-9; TRBD2 is a possible D gene (6 bases). This CDR3 contains 14 residues. CDR1 SEHNR and CDR2 FQNEAQ come from the germline V gene (reference sequence). The V and J ends lost 1 base and 4 bases respectively, with 10 bases between them. The DNA for the CDR3 is TGTGCCAGCAGCTTAGTAACCGGGGGAGAGACCCAGTACTTC. The encoded protein is CASSLVTGGETQYF.

As for this clone: This sample includes further DNA sequences coding for the same CDR3. This chain joins TRBV27 and TRBJ2-5; 8 bases line up with TRBD1. This CDR3 spans 13 amino acids. Germline V gene sequence: CDR1 MNHEY, CDR2 SMNVEV (reference sequence). V gave up 3 bases and J gave up 5 bases; unmatched junction bases: 2. In DNA form, the CDR3 reads TGTGCCAGCAGTTTGACAGGGGTCGAGACCCAGTACTTC. Encoded protein: CASSLTGVETQYF.

V usage is TRBV5-4 and J usage is TRBJ2-1, with 7 bases lining up with TRBD2. CDR3 size: 16 residues. Germline CDR1 is SGHNT and CDR2 is YYREEE (reference sequence). V shed 4 bases and J 6 bases; nucleotides not matched to a gene: 13. The CDR3 coding sequence is TGTGCCAGCAGCGGGGGGGACTCTCGCCGATTCAATGAGCAGTTCTTC. This translates into CASSGGDSRRFNEQFF. The full variable domain, completed using reference TRBV5-4 and TRBJ2-1, is ETGVTQSPTHLIKTRGQQVTLRCSSQSGHNTVSWYQQALGQGPQFIFQYYREEENGRGNFPPRFSGLQFPNYSSELNVNALELDDSALYLCASSGGDSRRFNEQFFGPGTRLTVL.

The chain links TRBV11-3 to TRBJ2-5; 9 bases agree with TRBD2. V lost 5 bases to trimming and J lost 5 bases; unmatched junction nucleotides: 6. The CDR3 sequence is 14 residues long. Germline-derived CDR1 and CDR2 are SGHNT and YENEEA. The CDR3 DNA reads TGTGCCAGCAGCCGCGGGGGGGCCGGTGAGACCCAGTACTTC. Its protein is CASSRGGAGETQYF.

The J gene is TRBJ2-7, the V gene TRBV28; the D gene is possibly TRBD1 (6 bases). The CDR3 has 14 residues. CDR1 is MDHEN and CDR2 is SYDVKM in the germline V gene. The germline V and J ends were trimmed by 3 bases and 2 bases, with 11 bases remaining between them. The CDR3 reads CASSFRGNAYEQYF. The CDR3 bases are TGTGCCAGCAGTTTCAGGGGAAATGCCTACGAGCAGTACTTC. Based on the CDR3 plus reference TRBV28 and TRBJ2-7, the full variable domain is DVKVTQSSRYLVKRTGEKVFLECVQDMDHENMFWYRQDPGLGLRLIYFSYDVKMKEKGDIPEGYSVSREKKERFSLILESASTNQTSMYLCASSFRGNAYEQYFGPGTRLTVT.

The chain employs TRBV4-1 and TRBJ1-6, with D uncertain. Germline assignment: CDR1 MGHRA and CDR2 YSYEKL. The CDR3 length is 19 residues. V shed 5 bases and J shed 7 bases, with 27 bases lying between them. CDR3 DNA: TGCGCCAGCAGCATCACCGGGCCTCGGGAAGGCTGGGTGAATTCACCCCTCCACTTT. It is translated as CASSITGPREGWVNSPLHF.

The chain carries TRBV7-6 and TRBJ2-3; TRBD2 matches at 9 bases. V was clipped by 4 bases and J by 2 bases; unmatched bases: 10. This CDR3 contains 17 residues. From germline, CDR1 is SGHVS and CDR2 FNYEAQ. In nucleotides, the CDR3 is TGTGCCAGCAGCTATCGCACTAGCGGGCGGCACACAGATACGCAGTATTTT. It yields the protein CASSYRTSGRHTDTQYF.

The chain combines TRBV6-6 with TRBJ2-7, with TRBD1 identical over 7 bases. The CDR3 runs 12 residues. Looked up from germline, CDR1 is MNHNY and CDR2 is SVGAGI (reference sequence). V lost 2 bases to trimming and J lost 8 bases; unmatched junction nucleotides: 3. As DNA, the CDR3 is TGTGCCAGCAGTTACGGGGACAGTCAGCAGTACTTC. Translated, it gives CASSYGDSQQYF.

This clone came up a few times. The same CDR3 can be traced to other DNA sequences in this sample. The CDR3 spells CASSSQGSGANVLTF. CDR3 in DNA: TGCGCCAGCAGCTCGCAGGGGTCTGGGGCCAACGTCCTGACTTTC. This sequence joins TRBV5-1 and TRBJ2-6; D perhaps matches TRBD1 (6 bases). The CDR3 covers 15 residues. V lost 3 bases and J 1 base, leaving 8 bases between the germline ends. The germline V gene encodes CDR1 SGHRS and CDR2 YFSETQ.

The sample holds one count of this clone. The chain recombines TRBV2 with TRBJ2-1, with 8 bases aligning to TRBD2. CDR1 and CDR2 (germline): SNHLY, FYNNEI. V was clipped by 6 bases and J by 0 bases; unmatched bases: 4. There are 15 residues in the CDR3. The CDR3, as DNA: TGTGCCAGCAGGGCACGGGGGGGCTCCTACAATGAGCAGTTCTTC. This encodes CASRARGGSYNEQFF.

The CDR3 spells CASSLWQGYEQYF. CDR3 in DNA: TGTGCCAGCAGTTTATGGCAGGGGTACGAGCAGTACTTC. The rearrangement uses TRBV28 and TRBJ2-7, with D maybe TRBD1 (6 bases). The CDR3 totals 13 residues. Germline CDR1 and CDR2: MDHEN and SYDVKM. V gave up 0 bases and J gave up 4 bases, with 7 bases separating them.

The V gene is TRBV14, the J gene TRBJ1-2; D gene unclear. Germline V gene sequence: CDR1 SGHDN, CDR2 FVKESK. This CDR3 region has 12 residues. With 1 base removed from V and 7 bases from J, the gap between germline ends came to 7 bases. CDR3 nucleotides: TGTGCCAGCAGCCAAGGAGGGTTTGGCTACACCTTC. Residues: CASSQGGFGYTF.

The gene calls are TRBV27 and TRBJ1-3, with 9 nucleotides matching TRBD1. The CDR3 covers 15 residues. Trimming removed 6 bases from V and 4 bases from J; junction bases left unmatched: 7. The germline V gene has CDR1 MNHEY and CDR2 SMNVEV (reference sequence). DNA of the CDR3: TGTGCCAGCAGCCGGGGCGGGACAGGGGGAAACACCATATATTTT. Residues: CASSRGGTGGNTIYF.